Listed below are T cell receptor beta chains from one sample, sequenced in a study of graft-versus-host responses after intestinal transplantation. Assay: immunoSEQ multiplex PCR; the TCRdb copy retains only in-frame clones and omits some. The sample lists roughly 120,000 clones, 93% occurring once. No cognate antigen is known for these TCRs. Sequenced material: unstimulated CD8+ T cells sorted from spleen or lymph node cells, taken before transplant. These receptors originate from a human donor who was the organ donor for an intestinal transplant. Both conserved end residues are part of each CDR3. The order of the fields is D gene, V gene, J gene, clone size, CDR3 DNA, CDR3 protein. A D gene is named only where the DNA matches it firmly. Clone size is not always given. Where it is, it says once, few, many or a class for expanded clones.

>NA|TRBV2|TRBJ2-1|NA
TGTGCCAGCAGTGAACAGCAGGGGTGGAACAATGAGCAGTTCTTC
CASSEQQGWNNEQFF
>NA|TRBV7-9|TRBJ1-1|NA
TGTGCCAGCAGCCCGACGGGCGGAACTGAAGCTTTCTTT
CASSPTGGTEAFF
>TRBD2|TRBV19|TRBJ2-1|NA
TGTGCCAGTAGAGGGTCTAGCGGGTGGAATGAGCAGTTCTTC
CASRGSSGWNEQFF
>TRBD2|TRBV4-2|TRBJ2-1|once
TGTGCCAGCAGCCAAGGCGCCAGGACTAGCGGGAGGGCCACTTACAATGAGCAGTTCTTC
CASSQGARTSGRATYNEQFF
>NA|TRBV27|TRBJ2-2|NA
TGTGCCAGCAGTACTAGAACCGGGGAGCTGTTTTTT
CASSTRTGELFF
>NA|TRBV15|TRBJ1-2|NA
TGTGCCACCAGCAGAGATGAGGGAGGGCTCTATGGCTACACCTTC
CATSRDEGGLYGYTF
>NA|TRBV25-1|TRBJ1-5|NA
TGTGCCAGCAGTGAACAGGAGGAAGATCAGCCCCAGCATTTT
CASSEQEEDQPQHF
>NA|TRBV2|TRBJ1-1|NA
TGTGCCAGCAGTGAAATGAGGGATTTAGAGATTGAAGCTTTCTTT
CASSEMRDLEIEAFF
>TRBD2|TRBV4-1|TRBJ2-1|NA
TGCGCCAGCAGCCAAGGAGAGCTAGCGGGCGACAATGAGCAGTTCTTC
CASSQGELAGDNEQFF
>NA|TRBV6-1|TRBJ1-5|NA
TGTGCCAGCAGTGAATTAGGAGGGAGCAATCAGCCCCAGCATTTT
CASSELGGSNQPQHF
>NA|TRBV4-1|TRBJ1-2|NA
TGCGCCAGCAGCCCTGGGGGCTCTAACTATGGCTACACCTTC
CASSPGGSNYGYTF
>NA|TRBV12-5|TRBJ1-2|NA
TGTGCTAGTGGTTTTTTCAACTATGGCTACACCTTC
CASGFFNYGYTF
>TRBD1|TRBV6-5|TRBJ2-5|NA
TGTGCCAGCAGCTCCCGGACAGGGGAGCAAGAGACCCAGTACTTC
CASSSRTGEQETQYF
>NA|TRBV7-9|TRBJ1-1|NA
TGTGCCAGCAGCTTAATCGAAATGAACACTGAAGCTTTCTTT
CASSLIEMNTEAFF
>NA|TRBV10-3|TRBJ2-7|NA
TGTGCCATCAGTCCCAAGGGGCCAGCTTATTACGAGCAGTACTTC
CAISPKGPAYYEQYF
>TRBD2|TRBV5-1|TRBJ2-1|NA
TGCGCCAGCAGCTTGGGACTAGCGTCTAACAATGAGCAGTTCTTC
CASSLGLASNNEQFF
>TRBD2|TRBV7-8|TRBJ2-1|NA
TGTGCCAGCAGCCTCCTAGCGGGGGGTAACAATGAGCAGTTCTTC
CASSLLAGGNNEQFF
>NA|TRBV9|TRBJ2-3|NA
TGTGCCAGCAGCGTCGTACCCACAGATACGCAGTATTTT
CASSVVPTDTQYF
>NA|TRBV5-5|TRBJ2-3|NA
TGTGCCAGCAGACCCGGTGTATGGGATACGCAGTATTTT
CASRPGVWDTQYF
>NA|TRBV5-6|TRBJ1-2|NA
TGTGCCAGCAGCTCCCCGGGAGCCCGAGGCTATGGCTACACCTTC
CASSSPGARGYGYTF
>NA|TRBV7-8|TRBJ1-1|NA
TGTGCCAGCAGCTTTCTTGCTGATACCTTCTTCCTCACTGAAGCTTTCTTT
CASSFLADTFFLTEAFF
>TRBD1|TRBV6-1|TRBJ1-1|NA
TGTGCCAGCAGTGAGGATCCCAGGGGGGTGAACACTGAAGCTTTCTTT
CASSEDPRGVNTEAFF
>NA|TRBV5-6|TRBJ2-7|NA
TGTGCCAGCAGCCCCGGGACAACCTACGAGCAGTACTTC
CASSPGTTYEQYF